One sample yielded the 21 T cell receptor beta chains listed below, sequenced in a study of T-cell memory formation after mild COVID-19. TCRdb itself ran the 5' RACE reads through MiXCR, one entry per CDR3 protein. The sample consists of about 49,000 distinct CDR3 sequences, approximately 7.6% of them appearing once. Sequencing was carried out using PBMCs or a T cell subset sorted from them (not recorded which). These receptors were obtained from a man in his late teens or twenties who had mild COVID-19 (a few samples of this study predate the infection). Cell type and time point are not known.

This clonotype was counted at least ten times. The chain uses TRBV7-8 and TRBJ2-2; no reliable D call. V gave up 2 bases and J gave up 9 bases, with 4 bases separating them. The germline V gene has CDR1 SGHVS and CDR2 FQNEAQ. The CDR3 contains 11 residues. The CDR3 sequence: CASSLLRELFF. CDR3 bases: TGTGCCAGCAGCTTACTCCGGGAGCTGTTTTTT.

Within the sample, this clonotype is medium-sized. The chain is built from TRBV7-3 and TRBJ1-1; D is ambiguous. Germline V gives CDR1 SGHTA, CDR2 FQGTGA. V was trimmed by 2 bases and J by 4 bases, leaving 11 bases between them. This CDR3 is built from 14 residues. The CDR3 is CASSLYPGITEAFF. CDR3 sequence (DNA): TGTGCCAGCAGCTTATACCCTGGGATCACTGAAGCTTTCTTT. The complete variable domain, with remaining parts taken from reference TRBV7-3 and TRBJ1-1, reads GAGVSQTPSNKVTEKGKYVELRCDPISGHTALYWYRQSLGQGPEFLIYFQGTGAADDSGLPNDRFFAVRPEGSVSTLKIQRTERGDSAVYLCASSLYPGITEAFFGQGTRLTVV.

There are many counts of this clonotype. CDR3 amino acids: CASSLDWQETQYF. CDR3 nucleotide sequence: TGTGCCAGCAGCTTAGACTGGCAAGAGACCCAGTACTTC. The rearrangement links TRBV7-2 to TRBJ2-5; D gene unclear. Trimming left V 1 base short and J 2 bases short, with 5 bases between. The CDR3 has 13 amino acids. CDR1 SGHTA and CDR2 FQGNSA come from the germline V gene.

This clonotype was counted only a few times. V usage is TRBV5-1 and J usage is TRBJ2-7, with D perhaps given as TRBD1 or TRBD2 (5 bases each). Looked up from germline, CDR1 is SGHRS and CDR2 is YFSETQ. The CDR3 loop spans 15 amino acids. With 4 bases removed from V and 0 bases from J, the gap between germline ends came to 14 bases. The CDR3: CASSQAGGFSYEQYF. The CDR3 DNA reads as TGCGCCAGCAGCCAGGCTGGGGGTTTCTCCTACGAGCAGTACTTC.

The chain has TRBV27 and TRBJ2-4, with D perhaps TRBD1 (5 bases). The ends were cut back, 8 bases at V and 7 bases at J, with 15 bases in the middle. This CDR3 has 13 residues. Germline loops: CDR1 MNHEY, CDR2 SMNVEV (reference sequence). The CDR3 here is CASRFQGGNIQYF. DNA of the CDR3: TGTGCCAGCCGATTTCAGGGTGGGAACATTCAGTACTTC.

This clonotype was seen at least ten times. The rearrangement uses TRBV5-6 and TRBJ2-5; possibly TRBD2 for D (5 bases). CDR1 and CDR2 (germline): SGHDT, YYEEEE. The length of the CDR3 is 15 residues. V was shortened by 2 bases and J by 1 base, with 12 bases between the two germline ends. This CDR3 is CASSFREQIQETQYF. The DNA of the CDR3 is TGTGCCAGCAGCTTCCGGGAACAGATCCAAGAGACCCAGTACTTC.

In its sample, this clonotype was seen many times. V is TRBV7-3 and J is TRBJ1-1; D is ambiguous. This CDR3 comprises 13 residues. Trimming removed 5 bases at V and 6 bases at J, with 13 bases between. Germline V gene sequence: CDR1 SGHTA, CDR2 FQGTGA. CDR3 region: CASSLTPRAEAFF. In DNA, the CDR3 is TGTGCCAGCAGCCTCACTCCAAGGGCTGAAGCTTTCTTT.

This clonotype was detected many times. The J gene is TRBJ2-7, the V gene TRBV6-1, with 8 nucleotides matching TRBD1. J was trimmed by 7 bases and V by 6 bases; bases with no gene match: 11. CDR1 MNHNS and CDR2 SASEGT come from the germline V gene. The CDR3 sequence is 14 residues long. The CDR3 coding sequence is TGTGCCAGCAGATCCCGGGACAGGTCTTTGGAGCAGTACTTC. Its protein is CASRSRDRSLEQYF.

This clonotype appeared a few times. The chain is built from TRBV3-1 and TRBJ2-1; 10 bases map to TRBD2. Germline V gene sequence: CDR1 LGHDT, CDR2 YNNKEL (reference sequence). V gave up 4 bases and J gave up 5 bases; unmatched junction bases: 8. This CDR3 comprises 16 residues. This CDR3 is CASSPMIAGGHNEQFF. In DNA, the CDR3 is TGTGCCAGCAGCCCCATGATAGCGGGGGGCCACAATGAGCAGTTCTTC.

The chain recombines TRBV5-4 with TRBJ1-2, with D possibly being TRBD1 (5 bases). Trimming took off 1 base at V and 6 bases at J, with 7 bases between the two ends. There are 12 residues in the CDR3. CDR1 SGHNT and CDR2 YYREEE come from the germline V gene (reference sequence). The CDR3 is CASSLTGHGYTF. The CDR3 region has the DNA TGTGCCAGCAGCTTGACGGGACATGGCTACACCTTC.

This chain connects TRBV20-1 to TRBJ2-1; 8 nucleotides agree with TRBD2. The V and J ends lost 6 bases and 9 bases, in that order; junction bases with no gene match: 10. The CDR3 contains 13 residues. Germline CDR1 DFQATT, CDR2 SNEGSKA (reference sequence). CDR3 nucleotide sequence: TGCAGTGCCACGCAGGGACTAGGAGCTGAGCAGTTCTTC. Protein: CSATQGLGAEQFF.

This clonotype was seen a few times. The chain combines TRBV7-9 with TRBJ2-5, with 11 bases lining up with TRBD2. The V gene end was trimmed by 5 bases and the J gene end by 4 bases; junction bases not matched to a gene: 3. From germline, CDR1 is SEHNR and CDR2 FQNEAQ (reference sequence). The CDR3 spans 14 residues. CDR3 bases: TGTGCCAGCAGCCCCGGGACTAGCGGAGAGACCCAGTACTTC. Its translation is CASSPGTSGETQYF. Full variable domain (outside the CDR3, taken from reference TRBV7-9 and TRBJ2-5): DTGVSQNPRHKITKRGQNVTFRCDPISEHNRLYWYRQTLGQGPEFLTYFQNEAQLEKSRLLSDRFSAERPKGSFSTLEIQRTEQGDSAMYLCASSPGTSGETQYFGPGTRLLVL.

This sequence joins TRBV11-2 and TRBJ1-1; possibly TRBD1 for D (5 bases). This CDR3 region has 15 residues. Germline CDR1 reads SGHAT; CDR2 reads FQNNGV. Trimming stripped 6 bases from V and 3 bases from J, with 17 bases between. This CDR3 is CASRRWGSGYTEAFF. The CDR3 nucleotides are TGTGCCAGCAGAAGATGGGGCAGTGGATACACTGAAGCTTTCTTT.

This clonotype was picked up a small number of times. V and J are TRBV28 and TRBJ2-1; perhaps TRBD2 as D (6 bases). Germline CDR1 MDHEN, CDR2 SYDVKM. This CDR3 comprises 12 residues. V gave up 8 bases and J gave up 4 bases, with 9 bases separating them. CDR3 in amino acids: CASERAYNEQFF. CDR3 DNA: TGTGCCAGCGAGCGGGCGTACAATGAGCAGTTCTTC.

The V call is TRBV6-2 or TRBV6-3, the J call TRBJ2-2; TRBD2 aligns across 11 bases. The CDR3 consists of 17 residues. The V gene end was trimmed by 6 bases and the J gene end by 2 bases; junction bases not matched to a gene: 8. Looked up from germline, CDR1 is MNHEY and CDR2 is SVGEGT. Written as DNA, the CDR3 is TGTGCCAGCAGGTCCCCGGGACTAGCGGTTAACACCGGGGAGCTGTTTTTT. Protein sequence: CASRSPGLAVNTGELFF.

This clonotype has ten or more counts. J is TRBJ2-3 and V is TRBV7-2; D ambiguous. Germline CDR1 is SGHTA and CDR2 is FQGNSA. Trimming removed 5 bases from V and 2 bases from J, with 20 bases in between. This CDR3 has 17 amino acids. The CDR3 spells CASSLQLLGGLTDTQYF. In nucleotides, the CDR3 is TGTGCCAGCAGCCTGCAGCTTTTGGGCGGTCTCACAGATACGCAGTATTTT.

This chain connects TRBV5-1 to TRBJ1-1; 7 bases agree with TRBD1. The V and J ends lost 1 base and 1 base, in that order; junction bases with no gene match: 4. The CDR3 runs 15 residues. Looked up from germline, CDR1 is SGHRS and CDR2 is YFSETQ. CDR3 DNA sequence: TGCGCCAGCAGCTTGACAGGGGACTGGAACACTGAAGCTTTCTTT. Translation gives CASSLTGDWNTEAFF.

The rearrangement links TRBV20-1 to TRBJ1-5, with unresolved D. The CDR3 loop spans 14 amino acids. CDR1 is DFQATT and CDR2 is SNEGSKA in the germline V gene (reference sequence). Trimming cost V 1 base and J 2 bases, with 9 bases left between them. In nucleotides, the CDR3 is TGCAGTGCTAGAGGACCCCAGGGCAATCAGCCCCAGCATTTT. It yields the protein CSARGPQGNQPQHF.

This chain uses TRBV5-1 with TRBJ1-6; D is unclear. The CDR3 consists of 14 residues. V was pared by 1 base and J by 8 bases, with 10 bases between. Germline V CDR1 and CDR2: SGHRS, YFSETQ. The CDR3 region has the DNA TGCGCCAGCAGCTTGTCGGGGTCCGATTCACCCCTCCACTTT. Encoded protein: CASSLSGSDSPLHF.

This clonotype was counted at least ten times. The rearrangement links TRBV29-1 to TRBJ2-7; 8 positions match TRBD1. CDR3 size: 14 residues. The V segment lost 2 bases and the J segment 6 bases; nucleotides outside the gene matches: 9. Germline V gene data show CDR1 as SQVTM and CDR2 as ANQGSEA. The CDR3 sequence is CSVESQGARSEQYV. CDR3 nucleotide sequence: TGCAGCGTTGAAAGTCAGGGGGCTAGAAGCGAGCAGTACGTC.

There are many counts of this clonotype. Here the CDR3 DNA reads TGCAGCGTTGCCGATCGTAAGGGGTTCGGATACGAGCAGTACTTC. Protein sequence: CSVADRKGFGYEQYF. The rearrangement joins TRBV29-1 to TRBJ2-7; maybe TRBD1 (5 bases). Germline loops: CDR1 SQVTM, CDR2 ANQGSEA. V was pared by 4 bases and J by 4 bases, with 20 bases between. CDR3 length: 15 residues.